This TCR beta chain was captured in a study of T cells after yellow fever vaccination. Study details: With SMART-Seq v4 Ultra Low Input, the fractions containing low cell numbers were prepared. Overall study results and limits: Post-booster reappearance was seen for most primary-vaccination clones (just under 97% CD4, around 91% CD8).

The sample holds a few counts of this clonotype. No antigen is known for it. This CDR3 region has 14 residues. Germline V CDR1 and CDR2: KGHSH, LQKENI. V dropped 2 bases and J dropped 0 bases, with 8 bases sitting between them. TCRdb itself ran the 5' RACE reads through MiXCR, one entry per CDR3 protein. The data show under 550,000 distinct CDR3 sequences, about a fifth seen once. This specimen consisted of PBMCs, obtained 21 days after the first yellow fever vaccination. The chain couples TRBV18 to TRBJ2-7, with D possibly being TRBD2 (6 bases). The sequence came from a man between 18 and 29 years old who received the YFV17D yellow fever vaccine. The CDR3 DNA sequence: TGTGCCAGCTCACCATCGCGGGACTCCTACGAGCAGTACTTC. Amino acids: CASSPSRDSYEQYF.